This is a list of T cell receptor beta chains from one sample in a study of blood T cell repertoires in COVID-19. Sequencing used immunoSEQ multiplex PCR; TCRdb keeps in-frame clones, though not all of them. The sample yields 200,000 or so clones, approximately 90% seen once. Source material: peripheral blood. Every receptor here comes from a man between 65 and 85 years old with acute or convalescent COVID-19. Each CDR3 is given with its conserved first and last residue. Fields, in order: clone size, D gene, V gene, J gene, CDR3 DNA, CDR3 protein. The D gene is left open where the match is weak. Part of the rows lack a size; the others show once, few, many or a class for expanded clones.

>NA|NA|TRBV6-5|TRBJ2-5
TGTGCCAGCAGTTACATCTCTTCCGGGGAGACCCAGTACTTC
CASSYISSGETQYF
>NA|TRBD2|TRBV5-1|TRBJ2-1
TGCGCCAGCAGCTTGATGGGCGGGAGGGGCAATGAGCAGTTCTTC
CASSLMGGRGNEQFF
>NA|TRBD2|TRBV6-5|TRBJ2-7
TGTGCCAGCAGACTTCCGGGAGGCTACGAGCAGTACTTC
CASRLPGGYEQYF
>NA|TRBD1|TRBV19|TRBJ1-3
TGTGCCAGTAGTATGCAGGGGGCGCTTGGAAACACCATATATTTT
CASSMQGALGNTIYF
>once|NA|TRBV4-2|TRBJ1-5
TGTGCCAGCAGCCAAGGGGGCGGGAATAGCAATCAGCCCCAGCATTTT
CASSQGGGNSNQPQHF
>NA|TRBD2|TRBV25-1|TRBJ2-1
TGTGCCAGCAGTGAATTAGATAGCGGGTCCTACAATGAGCAGTTCTTC
CASSELDSGSYNEQFF
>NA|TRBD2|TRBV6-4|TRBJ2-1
TGTGCCAGCAGTGTCTCGAGCGGGAGGAACAATGAGCAGTTCTTC
CASSVSSGRNNEQFF
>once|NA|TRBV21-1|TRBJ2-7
TGTGCCAGCAGCAAATATTCCGCGGACATTCCTTACGAGCAGTACTTC
CASSKYSADIPYEQYF
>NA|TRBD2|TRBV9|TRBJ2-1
TGTGCCAGCAGCGTAGTTGGGACTAGCGGGAGGAATCGGAACAATGAGCAGTTCTTC
CASSVVGTSGRNRNNEQFF
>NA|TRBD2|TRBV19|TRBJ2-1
TGTGCCAGTAGTCCCAGACTAGCGGGAGTCTACCTCAATGAGCAGTTCTTC
CASSPRLAGVYLNEQFF
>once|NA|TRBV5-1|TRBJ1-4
TGCGCCAGCAGCTTAAAGCTTGGACAGCAAGCTAATGAAAAACTGTTTTTT
CASSLKLGQQANEKLFF
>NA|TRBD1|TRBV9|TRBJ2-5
TGTGCCAGCAGCGCCTCACAGGGGCGGGAGACCCAGTACTTC
CASSASQGRETQYF
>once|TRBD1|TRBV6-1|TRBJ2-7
TGTGCCAGCAGTGACAGGGGGTACGAGCAGTACTTC
CASSDRGYEQYF